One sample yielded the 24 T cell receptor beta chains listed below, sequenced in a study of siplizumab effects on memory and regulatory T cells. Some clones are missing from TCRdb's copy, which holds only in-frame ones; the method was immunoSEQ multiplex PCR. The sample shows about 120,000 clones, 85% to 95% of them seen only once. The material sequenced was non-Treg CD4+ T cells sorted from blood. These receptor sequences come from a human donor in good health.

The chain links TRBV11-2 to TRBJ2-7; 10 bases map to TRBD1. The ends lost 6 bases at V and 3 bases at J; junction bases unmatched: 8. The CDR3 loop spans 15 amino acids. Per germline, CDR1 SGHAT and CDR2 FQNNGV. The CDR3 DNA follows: TGTGCCAGCAGTTCCCGGACAGGGGGAAACTACGAGCAGTACTTC. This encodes CASSSRTGGNYEQYF.

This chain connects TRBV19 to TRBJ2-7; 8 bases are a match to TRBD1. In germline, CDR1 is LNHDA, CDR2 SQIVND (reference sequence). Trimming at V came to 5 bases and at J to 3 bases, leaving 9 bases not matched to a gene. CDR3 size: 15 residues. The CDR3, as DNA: TGTGCCAGTAGTCCCACGGACAGGGTTTTCTACGAGCAGTACTTC. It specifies CASSPTDRVFYEQYF.

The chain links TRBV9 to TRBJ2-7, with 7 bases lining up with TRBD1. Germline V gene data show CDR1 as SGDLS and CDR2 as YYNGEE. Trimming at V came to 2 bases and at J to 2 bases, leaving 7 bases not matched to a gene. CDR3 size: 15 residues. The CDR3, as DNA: TGTGCCAGCAGCGTCACTGGAGACAGGGCCTACGAGCAGTACTTC. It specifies CASSVTGDRAYEQYF.

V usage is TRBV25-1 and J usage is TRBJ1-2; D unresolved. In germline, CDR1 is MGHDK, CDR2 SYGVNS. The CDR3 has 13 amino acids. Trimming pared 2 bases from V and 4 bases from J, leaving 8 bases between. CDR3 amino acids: CASSEGRPYGYTF. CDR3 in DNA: TGTGCCAGCAGTGAAGGACGGCCCTATGGCTACACCTTC.

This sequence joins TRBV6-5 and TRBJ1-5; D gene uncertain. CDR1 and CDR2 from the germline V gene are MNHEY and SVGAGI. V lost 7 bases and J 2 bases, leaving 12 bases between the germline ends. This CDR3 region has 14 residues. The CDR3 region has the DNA TGTGCCAGCAAACAGCCGGGAGGCAATCAGCCCCAGCATTTT. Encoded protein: CASKQPGGNQPQHF.

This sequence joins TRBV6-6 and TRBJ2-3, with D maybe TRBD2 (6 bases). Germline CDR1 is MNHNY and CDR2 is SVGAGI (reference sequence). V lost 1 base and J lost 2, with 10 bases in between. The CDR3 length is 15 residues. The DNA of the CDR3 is TGTGCCAGCAGTTACTTTGGGGGGACCACAGATACGCAGTATTTT. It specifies CASSYFGGTTDTQYF.

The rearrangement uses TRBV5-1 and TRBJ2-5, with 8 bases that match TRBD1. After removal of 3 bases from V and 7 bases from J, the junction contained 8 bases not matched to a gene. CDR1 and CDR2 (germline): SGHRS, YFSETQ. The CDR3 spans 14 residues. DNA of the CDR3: TGCGCCAGCAGCTACTCGGGACAGGAGGTGACCCAGTACTTC. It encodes CASSYSGQEVTQYF.

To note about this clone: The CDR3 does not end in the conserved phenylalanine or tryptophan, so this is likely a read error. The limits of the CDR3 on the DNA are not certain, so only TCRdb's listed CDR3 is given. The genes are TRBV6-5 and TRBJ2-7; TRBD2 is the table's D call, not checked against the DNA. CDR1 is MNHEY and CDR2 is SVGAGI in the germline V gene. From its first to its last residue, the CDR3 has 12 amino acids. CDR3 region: CASSYSLAGRGP.

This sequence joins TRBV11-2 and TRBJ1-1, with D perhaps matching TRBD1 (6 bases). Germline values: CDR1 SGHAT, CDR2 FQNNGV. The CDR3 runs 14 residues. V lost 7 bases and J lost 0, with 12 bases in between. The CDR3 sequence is CASTRQVMNTEAFF. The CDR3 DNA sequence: TGTGCCAGCACCCGACAGGTCATGAACACTGAAGCTTTCTTT.

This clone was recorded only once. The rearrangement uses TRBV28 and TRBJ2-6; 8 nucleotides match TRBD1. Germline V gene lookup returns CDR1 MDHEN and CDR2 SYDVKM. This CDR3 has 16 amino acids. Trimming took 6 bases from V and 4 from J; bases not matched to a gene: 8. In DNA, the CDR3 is TGTGCCAGCAGGGCAGGGGGCGAACCGGGGGCCAACGTCCTGACTTTC. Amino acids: CASRAGGEPGANVLTF.

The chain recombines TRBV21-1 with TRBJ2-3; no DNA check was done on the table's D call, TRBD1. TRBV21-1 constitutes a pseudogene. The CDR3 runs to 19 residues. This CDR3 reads CASSRKGQGFTYSTDTQYF. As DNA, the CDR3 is TGTGCCAGCAGCAGAAAGGGACAGGGGTTCACATATAGCACAGATACGCAGTATTTT.

CDR3 in DNA: TGCGCCAGCAGCTTGGGGACAGGAGCCCAAGAGACCCAGTACTTC. The encoded protein is CASSLGTGAQETQYF. This rearrangement joins TRBV5-1 to TRBJ2-5; 7 bases are shared with TRBD1. V lost 0 bases and J lost 1; bases outside the gene matches: 3. Germline loops: CDR1 SGHRS, CDR2 YFSETQ. The CDR3 has 15 amino acids.

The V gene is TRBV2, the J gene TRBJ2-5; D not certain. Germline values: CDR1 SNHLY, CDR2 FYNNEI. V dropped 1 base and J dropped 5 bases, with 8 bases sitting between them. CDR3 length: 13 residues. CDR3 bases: TGTGCCAGCAGTGAAGTAGGAATGGAGACCCAGTACTTC. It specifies CASSEVGMETQYF.

The CDR3 loop reads CASSLGSYNEQFF. The CDR3 DNA is TGTGCCAGCAGTTTGGGATCCTACAATGAGCAGTTCTTC. The chain combines TRBV28 with TRBJ2-1; D unresolved. The length of the CDR3 is 13 residues. V was shortened by 3 bases and J by 1 base, with 4 bases between the two germline ends. Per germline, CDR1 MDHEN and CDR2 SYDVKM.

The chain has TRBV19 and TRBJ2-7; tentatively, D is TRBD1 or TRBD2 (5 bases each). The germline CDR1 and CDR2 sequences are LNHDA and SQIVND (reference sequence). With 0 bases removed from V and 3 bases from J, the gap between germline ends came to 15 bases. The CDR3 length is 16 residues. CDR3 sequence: CASSIDGAGHIYEQYF. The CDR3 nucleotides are TGTGCCAGTAGTATAGACGGGGCAGGGCATATCTACGAGCAGTACTTC.

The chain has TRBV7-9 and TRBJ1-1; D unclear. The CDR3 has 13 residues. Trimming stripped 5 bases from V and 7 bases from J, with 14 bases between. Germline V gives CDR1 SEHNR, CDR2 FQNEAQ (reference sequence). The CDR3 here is CASSAGGVGEAFF. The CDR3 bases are TGTGCCAGCAGCGCTGGTGGGGTTGGTGAAGCTTTCTTT.

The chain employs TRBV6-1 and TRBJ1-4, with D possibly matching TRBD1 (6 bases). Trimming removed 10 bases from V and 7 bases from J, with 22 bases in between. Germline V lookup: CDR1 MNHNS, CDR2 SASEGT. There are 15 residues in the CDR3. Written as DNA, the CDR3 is TGTGCCACCCGGGGGGGAGGGACACTGGGTGAAAAACTGTTTTTT. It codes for CATRGGGTLGEKLFF.

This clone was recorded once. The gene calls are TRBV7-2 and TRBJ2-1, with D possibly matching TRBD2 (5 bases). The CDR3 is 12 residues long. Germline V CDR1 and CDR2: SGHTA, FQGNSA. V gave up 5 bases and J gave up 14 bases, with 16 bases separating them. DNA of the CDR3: TGTGCCAGCAGCCCGCCCACTAGTATTAAGTTCTTC. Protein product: CASSPPTSIKFF. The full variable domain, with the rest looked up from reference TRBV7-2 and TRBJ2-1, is GAGVSQSPSNKVTEKGKDVELRCDPISGHTALYWYRQSLGQGLEFLIYFQGNSAPDKSGLPSDRFSAERTGGSVSTLTIQRTQQEDSAVYLCASSPPTSIKFFGPGTRLTVL.

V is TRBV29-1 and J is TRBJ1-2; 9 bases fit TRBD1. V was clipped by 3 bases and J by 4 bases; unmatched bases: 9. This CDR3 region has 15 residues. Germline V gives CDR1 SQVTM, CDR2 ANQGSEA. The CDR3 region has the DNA TGCAGCGTTGAGGACGACAGGGGGAAATCCTATGGCTACACCTTC. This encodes CSVEDDRGKSYGYTF.

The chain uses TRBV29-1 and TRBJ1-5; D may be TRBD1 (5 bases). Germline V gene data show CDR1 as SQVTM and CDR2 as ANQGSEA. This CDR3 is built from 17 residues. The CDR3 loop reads CRQRGRTLRYSNQPQHF. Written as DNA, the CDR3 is TGCAGACAAAGGGGCAGGACACTCCGATATAGCAATCAGCCCCAGCATTTT.

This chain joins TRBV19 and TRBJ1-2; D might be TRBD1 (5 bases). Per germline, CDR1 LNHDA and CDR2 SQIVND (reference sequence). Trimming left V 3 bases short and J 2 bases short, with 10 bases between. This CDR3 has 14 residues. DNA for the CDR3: TGTGCCAGTAGTATTGGGGACGGGAACTATGGCTACACCTTC. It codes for CASSIGDGNYGYTF.

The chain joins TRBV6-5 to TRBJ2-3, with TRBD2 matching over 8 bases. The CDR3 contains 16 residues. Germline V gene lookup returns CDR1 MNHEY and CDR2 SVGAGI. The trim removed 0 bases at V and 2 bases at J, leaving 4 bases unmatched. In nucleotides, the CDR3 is TGTGCCAGCAGTTACTCTAGCGGGGTCCCCACAGATACGCAGTATTTT. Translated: CASSYSSGVPTDTQYF.

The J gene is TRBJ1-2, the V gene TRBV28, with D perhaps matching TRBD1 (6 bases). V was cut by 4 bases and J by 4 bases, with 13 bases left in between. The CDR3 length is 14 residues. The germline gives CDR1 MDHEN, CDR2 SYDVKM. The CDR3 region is CASSYYRDLYGYTF. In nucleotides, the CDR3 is TGTGCCAGCAGTTATTACAGGGATCTCTATGGCTACACCTTC.

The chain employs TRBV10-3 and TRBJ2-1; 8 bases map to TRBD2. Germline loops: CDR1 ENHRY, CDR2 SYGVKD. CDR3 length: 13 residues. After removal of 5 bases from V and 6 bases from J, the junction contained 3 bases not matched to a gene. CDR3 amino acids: CAISSGTSNEQFF. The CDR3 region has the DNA TGTGCCATCAGTTCCGGGACTAGCAATGAGCAGTTCTTC.